This TCR beta chain was documented in a study of identical twins (dated by TCRdb to 2016 to 2018). With regard to the full study: TCR alpha and beta repertoires from monozygotic twins, unrelated adults of various ages and cord blood were deep-sequenced to test whether fetal clonotypes persist. To rule out contamination, the twin experiments were replicated at different times with different library preparation protocols.

The library relied on 5' RACE. The instrument given in TCRdb is Illumina HiSeq 2000. Template switching introduced a universal primer binding site; the final cDNA contained a unique molecular identifier, enabling accurate counting of TCR cDNA molecules. Specific primers in the conserved constant-segment region were used to synthesize first-strand cDNA for the TCR alpha and beta chains. To control for contamination, each cDNA library was double barcoded with a SMART-Mk sample barcode plus Illumina barcodes. Two successive PCR steps introduced TruSeq adapter sequences along with Illumina sample barcodes. The TCR alpha and beta cDNA libraries were sequenced on the Illumina HiSeq platform using custom primers. The study's processing was this. MiGEC processed the raw reads to extract unique molecular identifiers, while MiXCR was used to determine the CDR3 positions. For each individual, recombination models were inferred using an EM algorithm with the repgenHMM and IGoR tools. Shared clonotypes were analyzed with the tcR package in R, and sharing was normalized by the product of cloneset sizes. To study raw recombination without the effects of thymic and clonal selection, out-of-frame nonproductive sequences were analyzed. TCRdb itself trimmed the public reads at Q25 with fastp, ran MiXCR and retained productive beta chains. When rows share a CDR3 protein, they turn into one entry using the most common DNA and genes. The V and J calls come from TCRdb's annotation, not from the publication. The sample data list about 470,000 distinct CDR3 sequences, and roughly 24% of these were observed just once. Together, the top ten hold about 2.9% of the sample.

The junction shows trimming of 3 bases on V and 5 bases on J, and the gene matches do not reach 2 bases of it. The CDR3 holds 13 amino acids from the cysteine to the phenylalanine. Only the CDR3 part of the read is kept: 39 bases, read in frame from the first base. As encoded in the germline V gene (reference sequence), CDR1 is LGHDT while CDR2 is YNNKEL. Every donor was a healthy Caucasian. Three pairs of female monozygotic twins, all aged about 18 to 30 years, were included in the twin cohort. Positive isolation kits from Invitrogen were used to isolate CD4+ and CD8+ T cell populations. On this clonotype: What antigen it recognizes has not been identified. No clone much larger than this one lies a single base away; base qualities are absent.

Broad study findings and their caveats: Invariant T cells such as MAIT and iNKT could partly confound zero-insertion analyses, although diverse VJ usage argued against such confounding for most clonotypes. Because the same donors could not be followed over many years, the conclusions relied on cross-sectional statistical analysis. Out-of-frame TCR alpha sequences shared between twins showed an excess of low generation-probability sequences compared with coincidental sharing between unrelated individuals. Out-of-frame TCR alpha sharing in monozygotic twins was systematically underestimated by recombination models, whereas sharing between unrelated individuals was in agreement with the recombination models. Fewer insertions were carried by abundant cord blood beta clonotypes; a weaker similar trend was observed in young adult naive repertoires, while no such trend was observed in memory repertoires. The excess sharing between twins in beta out-of-frame sequences was weaker because fewer shared sequences reduced the signal-to-noise ratio.

This sample was shared with a second study, whose subject was T cells expressing NK-cell markers. The second study, in turn, reports: Three sorted T-cell subsets (CD3+CD56+NKG2C+, CD3+CD56+NKG2C- and CD3+CD56-NKG2C+) from several donors had their TCR beta-chain repertoires profiled. Most of the eight sequenced donors were HCMV-seropositive and one was HCMV-seronegative. To restrict sorting to alphabetaTCR-expressing T cells, an anti-gammadeltaTCR antibody was added in several experiments. For 6 or 7 donors, the dominant CD3+CD56+NKG2C+ clonotypes were among the top 10 CD8+ clonotypes and accounted for roughly 1.0-7.5% of CD8+ T cells. Those dominant clonotypes were again the most abundant among CD3+CD56-NKG2C+ cells in a handful of donors, at about 28.3-65%. It remained unclear whether the expanded NKG2C-expressing T cell clones were specific for HCMV antigens. The eight sequenced donors were randomly selected healthy volunteers, three men and five women. HCMV-specific IgG was detected in serum with a commercial ELISA kit to determine HCMV serostatus. MIGEC was used to demultiplex reads and group reads by UMI, and MiTCR was used to assemble and quantify clonotypes. To remove erroneous sequences, TCR cDNA sequences were retained only when supported by two or more reads. The tcR package was used for downstream repertoire analysis, and clonotypes were matched between fractions using CDR3 nucleotide sequence together with V segment. VDJmatch was used to annotate antigen specificity against VDJdb, with one amino acid substitution allowed in CDR3.

Sequencing was carried out using CD4+ T cells sorted from blood. This clonotype was obtained from a woman aged 18-29 years in good health. Rearrangement joined TRBV3-1 to TRBJ2-3; 7 nucleotides in the junction match TRBD2. Here is the DNA: TGTGCCAGCAGCCAGCCGGGGGGAGATACGCAGTATTTT. This gives the protein CASSQPGGDTQYF.